This T cell receptor beta chain came from a study of cytomegalovirus exposure and HLA in healthy donors. Overall study: Some 85 million unique TCRs, all from HLA-typed donors, were included in an early release of the data.

Use of 60 Vbeta and 13 Jbeta primers characterized the PCR. The authors' processing: An analysis that came later counted approximately 76 million unique TCR beta chains, approximately 9.9 million shared. The table came from immunoSEQ multiplex PCR; TCRdb's copy has only in-frame clones and leaves some out. The DNA gave D and trimming, while V, J and clone size come from that table. This table has 180,000 or so clones, 82% appearing once. The CDR3 consists of 16 residues. Germline V CDR1 and CDR2: MDHEN, SYDVKM. The J segment lost 2 bases and the V segment lost 8 bases, leaving 12 bases of the junction unmatched.

The specimen was PBMCs. The receptor was isolated from a middle-aged man in good health and CMV-seronegative. The chain is built from TRBV28 and TRBJ1-5, with 7 positions matching TRBD1. The CDR3 bases are TGTGCCAGCTCGGGGAGACAGGGAGACGGCAATCAGCCCCAGCATTTT. Translated, it gives CASSGRQGDGNQPQHF.